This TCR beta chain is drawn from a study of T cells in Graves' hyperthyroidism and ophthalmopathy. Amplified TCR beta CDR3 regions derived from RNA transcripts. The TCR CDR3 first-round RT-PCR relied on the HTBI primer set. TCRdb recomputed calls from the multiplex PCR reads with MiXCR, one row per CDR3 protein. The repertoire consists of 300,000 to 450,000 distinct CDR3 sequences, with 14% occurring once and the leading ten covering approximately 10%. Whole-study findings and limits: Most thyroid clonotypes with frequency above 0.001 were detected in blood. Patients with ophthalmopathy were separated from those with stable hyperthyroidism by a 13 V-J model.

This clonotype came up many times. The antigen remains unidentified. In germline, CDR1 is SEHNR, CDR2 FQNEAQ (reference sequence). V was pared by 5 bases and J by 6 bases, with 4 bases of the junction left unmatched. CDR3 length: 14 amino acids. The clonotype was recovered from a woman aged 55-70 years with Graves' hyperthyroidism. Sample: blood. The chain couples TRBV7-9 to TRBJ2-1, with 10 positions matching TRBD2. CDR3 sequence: CASSPRTSGNEQFF. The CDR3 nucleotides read TGTGCCAGCAGCCCAAGGACTAGCGGCAATGAGCAGTTCTTC.